The source of this T cell receptor beta chain is a study of cytomegalovirus exposure and HLA in healthy donors. Study-wide points: It was reportedly the case that the classifier diagnosed cytomegalovirus status with high specificity and sensitivity. Most TCR sequences proved rare, with some public TCRs found in many donors. A list of roughly 160 TCR beta chains associated with cytomegalovirus was given.

Per the germline V gene, CDR1 is SGHTA and CDR2 is FQGNSA. V lost 5 bases, J lost 3 bases, and 14 bases lay in between. CDR3 length equals 14 residues. Using immunoSEQ multiplex PCR, the repertoire was profiled, and TCRdb retains in-frame clones only, with some absent. Of some 130,000 clones listed, just under 85% are singletons. The donors were in the approximately 130-subject validation cohort, distinct from the roughly 670-subject first cohort. Points on this clone: Its antigen is still unknown.

The gene calls are TRBV7-2 and TRBJ2-7; tentatively, D is TRBD1 (6 bases). What was sequenced was PBMCs. The sequence was obtained from a man aged 25 to 40 in good health and CMV-seropositive. CDR3 loop: CASSRRAGVYEQYF. CDR3 DNA: TGTGCCAGCAGCCGCCGGGCAGGGGTCTACGAGCAGTACTTC.